This T cell receptor (beta chain) was recovered during a study of OX40 agonist ivuxolimab in advanced cancers. General study points: The study found that CD8+ T cells averaged more expanded clones than CD4+.

Profiled with immunoSEQ multiplex PCR; TCRdb holds only in-frame clones, not every one. The repertoire holds 60,000 to 100,000 clones, with around 80% as singletons. Turning to this clone: The target antigen is unknown.

Germline V gene sequence: CDR1 LNHDA, CDR2 SQIVND (reference sequence). The CDR3 consists of 13 residues. The V gene lost 3 bases and the J gene lost 5 bases, with 10 bases spanning the gap. V is TRBV19 and J is TRBJ1-1, with a weak D call TRBD1 (6 bases). Specimen: CD4+ or CD8+ T cells sorted from blood, collected in a trial of the OX40 agonist ivuxolimab. The TCR comes from an adult with an advanced solid tumor such as melanoma, head and neck, liver or kidney cancer. In nucleotides, the CDR3 is TGTGCCAGTAGTATTCAGGGGTGGACTGAAGCTTTCTTT. This gives the protein CASSIQGWTEAFF.